The T cell receptor (beta chain) described here comes from a study of Ad26.COV2.S vaccination and SARS-CoV-2 variants. Study summary: This donor came from the COV1001 trial of Ad26.COV2.S.

The CDR3 spans 12 residues. V shed 0 bases and J shed 7 bases, with 5 bases lying between them. CDR1 and CDR2 from the germline V gene are SGHTA and FQGNSA. A remark on this clone: Its antigen is still unknown.

Findings and caveats of the study: People given the vaccine had a wider spike-specific TCR breadth than placebo recipients did. Assessments of TCR breadth and depth may have underestimated the total T cell responses.

Treatment in this sample: some 20 received Ad26.COV2.S at low or high dose, single or two shots; several received placebo; per-sample allocation not given. On day 63 after the first injection, vaccine and placebo recipients gave samples. Adults aged 18-55 years in Boston included the donor. Assay: immunoSEQ multiplex PCR; the TCRdb copy retains only in-frame clones and omits some. The table includes some 640,000 clones, 89% detected once. The V gene is TRBV7-2, the J gene TRBJ2-3; unclear D gene. The TCR comes from a person aged 18-60 years who received the Ad26.COV2.S COVID-19 vaccine or a placebo. The sequencing here drew on peripheral blood, taken in a trial of Ad26.COV2.S vaccine versus placebo. CDR3 protein: CASSLARNTQYF. DNA for the CDR3: TGTGCCAGCAGCTTAGCCCGAAATACGCAGTATTTT.